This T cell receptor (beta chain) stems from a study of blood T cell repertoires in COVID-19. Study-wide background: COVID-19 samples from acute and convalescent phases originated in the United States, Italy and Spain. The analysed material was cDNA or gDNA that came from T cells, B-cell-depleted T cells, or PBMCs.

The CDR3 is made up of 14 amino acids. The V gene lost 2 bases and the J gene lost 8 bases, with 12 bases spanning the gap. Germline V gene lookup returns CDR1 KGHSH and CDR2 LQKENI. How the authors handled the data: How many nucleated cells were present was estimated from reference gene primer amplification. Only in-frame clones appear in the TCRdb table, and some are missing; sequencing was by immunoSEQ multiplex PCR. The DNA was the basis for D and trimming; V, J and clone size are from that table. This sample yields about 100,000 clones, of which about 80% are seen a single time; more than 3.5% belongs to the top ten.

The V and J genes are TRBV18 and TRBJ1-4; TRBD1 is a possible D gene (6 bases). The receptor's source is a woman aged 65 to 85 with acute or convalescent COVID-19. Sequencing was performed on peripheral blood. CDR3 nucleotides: TGTGCCAGCTCACCAAGAAGTGGACAGGAAAAACTGTTTTTT. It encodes CASSPRSGQEKLFF.